What follows are 31 T cell receptor beta chains derived from one specimen sequenced in a study of metastatic and nonmetastatic thyroid tumors. Every patient was untreated before thyroid surgery. With MiXCR, TCRdb reprocessed the PCR reads. Of around 22,000 clones in the sample, 22% were seen once. Specimen: blood. The receptor source for this set is a female donor with papillary thyroid cancer or a benign thyroid nodule (not recorded which). Some clones in this sample may be carry-over from other donors' samples.

The genes are TRBV27 and TRBJ2-2, with 8 bases aligning to TRBD1. This CDR3 region has 15 residues. Germline CDR1 MNHEY, CDR2 SMNVEV (reference sequence). After removal of 6 bases from V and 4 bases from J, the junction contained 7 bases not matched to a gene. The CDR3 nucleotides read TGTGCCAGCAGCTACGACAGGGGTGGCACCGGGGAGCTGTTTTTT. Encoded protein: CASSYDRGGTGELFF.

The chain links TRBV5-8 to TRBJ2-1; 11 bases match TRBD2. The J segment lost 1 base and the V segment lost 4 bases, leaving 13 bases of the junction unmatched. Germline CDR1 is SGHTS and CDR2 is YDEGEE. The CDR3 totals 19 residues. This chain's CDR3 is CASSGIVAGGPRSYNEQFF. In nucleotides, the CDR3 is TGTGCCAGCAGCGGAATTGTAGCGGGGGGGCCCAGGTCCTACAATGAGCAGTTCTTC.

This clone was seen at least ten times. This chain uses TRBV3-1 with TRBJ1-1; no clear D gene. V was clipped by 4 bases and J by 3 bases, with 9 bases between them. Germline V gene lookup returns CDR1 LGHDT and CDR2 YNNKEL (reference sequence). The CDR3 extends over 13 amino acids. The CDR3 bases are TGTGCCAGCAGCCTGAGTCCTCACACTGAAGCTTTCTTT. It codes for CASSLSPHTEAFF.

V is TRBV20-1 and J is TRBJ2-1; TRBD2 aligns across 9 bases. Germline CDR1 reads DFQATT; CDR2 reads SNEGSKA (reference sequence). This CDR3 spans 15 amino acids. CDR3 DNA sequence: TGCAGGGCAATTAACCCGGGACTAGCCGGAGATCAGCAGTTCTTC. It specifies CRAINPGLAGDQQFF.

This clone was counted ten times or more. The V gene is TRBV11-2, the J gene TRBJ1-2, with D perhaps TRBD1 (5 bases). CDR3 size: 14 residues. With 4 bases removed from V and 2 bases from J, the gap between germline ends came to 11 bases. The germline V gene encodes CDR1 SGHAT and CDR2 FQNNGV. Here the CDR3 reads CASSSLRANYGYTF. CDR3 coding DNA: TGTGCCAGCAGCTCCCTCAGGGCCAACTATGGCTACACCTTC.

There are many counts of this clone. This chain links TRBV20-1 with TRBJ1-2, with 7 bases lining up with TRBD1. V was clipped by 4 bases and J by 4 bases; unmatched bases: 9. The length of the CDR3 is 14 residues. Germline V lookup: CDR1 DFQATT, CDR2 SNEGSKA (reference sequence). This CDR3 is CSAMPGTVGYGYTF. In nucleotides, the CDR3 is TGCAGTGCTATGCCCGGGACAGTTGGCTATGGCTACACCTTC.

The table lists this clone with a few counts. The chain has TRBV15 and TRBJ2-7, with 7 bases fitting TRBD2. The CDR3 extends over 13 amino acids. Germline V gene lookup returns CDR1 LNHNV and CDR2 YYDKDF (reference sequence). V lost 0 bases and J lost 12; bases outside the gene matches: 8. The CDR3 nucleotides are TGTGCCACCAGCAGAGAGGGGGGGGAACAGCCGTACTTC. Residues: CATSREGGEQPYF. The full variable domain, with the rest looked up from reference TRBV15 and TRBJ2-7, is DAMVIQNPRYQVTQFGKPVTLSCSQTLNHNVMYWYQQKSSQAPKLLFHYYDKDFNNEADTPDNFQSRRPNTSFCFLDIRSPGLGDTAMYLCATSREGGEQPYFGPGTRLTVT.

By frequency in the sample, this clone is medium-sized. The chain links TRBV5-1 to TRBJ2-1, with 11 bases identical to TRBD1. Germline-derived CDR1 and CDR2 are SGHRS and YFSETQ. V gave up 3 bases and J gave up 8 bases; unmatched junction bases: 10. This CDR3 comprises 16 residues. The CDR3 is CASSSAGTGGRHEQFF. CDR3 coding DNA: TGCGCCAGCAGCTCAGCCGGGACAGGGGGGAGGCATGAGCAGTTCTTC.

This clone turned up a few times. One end of the junction is discordant with germline, which a read error may explain. This chain uses TRBV30 with TRBJ1-5, with D possibly matching TRBD1 (5 bases). Germline V gene data show CDR1 as GTSNPN and CDR2 as SVGIG (reference sequence). This CDR3 spans 15 amino acids. As DNA, the CDR3 is TGTTCCTGGAGACTAAGCGGGGCGGGGAATCAGCCCCAGCATTTT. Residues: CSWRLSGAGNQPQHF.

This clone was recorded at least ten times. The chain carries TRBV19 and TRBJ1-4; a possible D gene is TRBD1 (6 bases). Germline V gives CDR1 LNHDA, CDR2 SQIVND (reference sequence). Trimming removed 3 bases from V and 2 bases from J, with 10 bases in between. The CDR3 length is 15 residues. CDR3 region: CASSITGNTNEKLFF. As DNA, the CDR3 is TGTGCCAGTAGTATCACAGGGAACACTAATGAAAAACTGTTTTTT.

This clone has only a few counts. The chain links TRBV19 to TRBJ2-7, with TRBD1 matching 10 bases. Germline trimming cut 3 bases from V and 4 bases from J; bases unmatched to any gene: 6. Germline CDR1 and CDR2: LNHDA and SQIVND (reference sequence). CDR3 length equals 15 residues. The CDR3 DNA sequence: TGTGCCAGTAGTATTCCGGGACAGGGGTTATACGAGCAGTACTTC. It is translated as CASSIPGQGLYEQYF.

This clone rates as medium-sized. V gene TRBV6-1 combines with J gene TRBJ2-5, with 15 bases aligning to TRBD2. Germline loops: CDR1 MNHNS, CDR2 SASEGT. CDR3 length: 17 amino acids. V shed 5 bases and J 5 bases; nucleotides not matched to a gene: 9. Here the CDR3 reads CASSFGLAGGPWETQYF. The CDR3 DNA sequence: TGTGCCAGCAGTTTCGGACTAGCGGGGGGGCCGTGGGAGACCCAGTACTTC.

By sample share, this clone is large (0.1 to 1%). This chain connects TRBV6-1 to TRBJ2-5, with 11 bases fitting TRBD2. The CDR3 consists of 17 residues. Germline loops: CDR1 MNHNS, CDR2 SASEGT. Trimming at V came to 1 base and at J to 5 bases, leaving 9 bases not matched to a gene. Here the CDR3 reads CASSEGDRLAGRETQYF. The CDR3 bases are TGTGCCAGCAGTGAAGGGGACCGACTAGCGGGAAGGGAGACCCAGTACTTC.

This clone was counted only a few times. V and J are TRBV6-4 and TRBJ2-7; D is perhaps TRBD2 (6 bases). V lost 10 bases, J lost 5 bases, and 21 bases lay in between. Germline V gene lookup returns CDR1 MRHNA and CDR2 SNTAGT. The CDR3 loop spans 14 amino acids. In DNA form, the CDR3 reads TGTGCCACCCGCGGGGCCGGGGTGGGACACGAGCAGTACTTC. Amino acid sequence: CATRGAGVGHEQYF.

Ten or more counts support this clone. The V and J genes are TRBV5-1 and TRBJ2-2; TRBD2 is a possible D gene (6 bases). There are 14 residues in the CDR3. V lost 3 bases and J 5 bases, leaving 11 bases between the germline ends. Germline V CDR1 and CDR2: SGHRS, YFSETQ. In DNA form, the CDR3 reads TGCGCCAGCAGCTCGGGGGTACGGACCGGGGAGCTGTTTTTT. Amino acid sequence: CASSSGVRTGELFF.

This clone came up many times. The V call is TRBV3-1, the J call TRBJ2-7; TRBD1 matches at 8 bases. After removal of 4 bases from V and 5 bases from J, the junction contained 10 bases not matched to a gene. The CDR3 loop spans 15 amino acids. Germline V gene sequence: CDR1 LGHDT, CDR2 YNNKEL (reference sequence). Here the CDR3 DNA reads TGTGCCAGCAGCCCCCGCGGACAGGGAAGCGACGAGCAGTACTTC. Its protein is CASSPRGQGSDEQYF.

The chain employs TRBV6-4 and TRBJ2-3; D unclear. The length of the CDR3 is 14 residues. Germline CDR1 MRHNA, CDR2 SNTAGT. V dropped 2 bases and J dropped 12 bases, with 18 bases sitting between them. In DNA form, the CDR3 reads TGTGCCAGCAGTGACGGGCAGGCGGTTACACGTCAGTATTTT. The encoded protein is CASSDGQAVTRQYF.

This clone occurred many times. J is TRBJ2-3 and V is TRBV7-3, with 15 positions matching TRBD2. The germline V gene encodes CDR1 SGHTA and CDR2 FQGTGA. The length of the CDR3 is 16 residues. J gave up 3 bases and V 5 bases, and 3 bases lay outside the gene matches. CDR3 nucleotides: TGTGCCAGCAGCGGGGGACTAGCGGGAGGTACAGATACGCAGTATTTT. Its protein is CASSGGLAGGTDTQYF. Filled out from reference TRBV7-3 and TRBJ2-3, the complete variable domain reads GAGVSQTPSNKVTEKGKYVELRCDPISGHTALYWYRQSLGQGPEFLIYFQGTGAADDSGLPNDRFFAVRPEGSVSTLKIQRTERGDSAVYLCASSGGLAGGTDTQYFGPGTRLTVL.

This clone was recorded many times. The rearrangement uses TRBV7-2 and TRBJ2-5; 7 nucleotides line up with TRBD2. Trimming removed 1 base from V and 1 base from J; junction bases left unmatched: 6. This CDR3 has 16 residues. CDR1 is SGHTA and CDR2 is FQGNSA in the germline V gene. CDR3 coding DNA: TGTGCCAGCAGCTTAGTTCCAGCGGGGCTCCAAGAGACCCAGTACTTC. It codes for CASSLVPAGLQETQYF. Full variable domain (missing parts from reference TRBV7-2 and TRBJ2-5): GAGVSQSPSNKVTEKGKDVELRCDPISGHTALYWYRQSLGQGLEFLIYFQGNSAPDKSGLPSDRFSAERTGGSVSTLTIQRTQQEDSAVYLCASSLVPAGLQETQYFGPGTRLLVL.

Only one count was recorded for this clone. The chain uses TRBV3-1 and TRBJ1-1; D remains unclear. Germline V gene sequence: CDR1 LGHDT, CDR2 YNNKEL (reference sequence). V was trimmed by 0 bases and J by 1 base, leaving 12 bases between them. This CDR3 is built from 16 residues. This chain's CDR3 is CASSQEPRAENTEAFF. Here the CDR3 DNA reads TGTGCCAGCAGCCAAGAACCCCGGGCGGAGAACACTGAAGCTTTCTTT.

This chain uses TRBV18 with TRBJ2-7; 8 positions match TRBD2. The germline V gene has CDR1 KGHSH and CDR2 LQKENI. Trimming cost V 0 bases and J 4 bases; bases outside gene matches: 2. The CDR3 sequence is 14 residues long. The CDR3 sequence is CASSPPTGGYEQYF. CDR3 DNA: TGTGCCAGCTCACCACCAACGGGGGGGTACGAGCAGTACTTC.

In regard to this clone: The CDR3 ends on some other residue instead of the conserved phenylalanine or tryptophan, so this is likely a read error. This chain links TRBV3-1 with TRBJ2-7, with 7 bases lining up with TRBD1. Trimming took 4 bases from V and 6 from J; bases not matched to a gene: 3. Germline assignment: CDR1 LGHDT and CDR2 YNNKEL (reference sequence). This CDR3 has 12 residues. The CDR3, as DNA: TGTGCCAGCAGCCCCTCAGGGGGCGAGCAGTACTTG. This translates into CASSPSGGEQYL.

The chain has TRBV2 and TRBJ2-7, with D possibly TRBD1 on 6 matching bases. The CDR3 spans 14 residues. Trimming left V 4 bases short and J 3 bases short, with 13 bases between. Germline CDR1 SNHLY, CDR2 FYNNEI. CDR3 sequence reads: CASSAQGSGYEQYF. The CDR3 coding sequence is TGTGCCAGCAGTGCACAGGGTTCGGGCTACGAGCAGTACTTC. Full variable domain (missing parts from reference TRBV2 and TRBJ2-7): EPEVTQTPSHQVTQMGQEVILRCVPISNHLYFYWYRQILGQKVEFLVSFYNNEISEKSEIFDDQFSVERPDGSNFTLKIRSTKLEDSAMYFCASSAQGSGYEQYFGPGTRLTVT.

Here the CDR3 DNA reads TGTGCCAGCAGTGATAGAGGTGACGGCGGCTACACCTTC. It encodes CASSDRGDGGYTF. V gene TRBV6-1 combines with J gene TRBJ1-2; D gene unclear. With 3 bases removed from V and 8 bases from J, the gap between germline ends came to 13 bases. Germline CDR1 and CDR2: MNHNS and SASEGT. This CDR3 has 13 amino acids.

In its sample, this clone was seen many times. The rearrangement uses TRBV11-1 and TRBJ1-6; 8 nucleotides agree with TRBD1. The CDR3 loop spans 13 amino acids. The trim removed 5 bases at V and 8 bases at J, leaving 2 bases unmatched. Per germline, CDR1 SGHAT and CDR2 FQDESV (reference sequence). CDR3 residues: CASSKTGDSPLHF. The CDR3 DNA reads TGTGCCAGCAGCAAGACAGGGGATTCACCCCTCCACTTT.

This clone has at least ten counts. The chain carries TRBV29-1 and TRBJ2-7; 11 nucleotides match TRBD1. The CDR3 extends over 13 amino acids. The V segment lost 6 bases and the J segment 3 bases; nucleotides outside the gene matches: 4. CDR1 is SQVTM, CDR2 ANQGSEA, per germline. DNA of the CDR3: TGCAGCGTCCACGGGACAGGGGGCTACGAGCAGTACTTC. Translating it yields CSVHGTGGYEQYF.

This clone was recorded many times. The V gene is TRBV2, the J gene TRBJ2-7, with D perhaps matching TRBD2 (5 bases). The CDR3 is made up of 13 amino acids. Per the germline V gene, CDR1 is SNHLY and CDR2 is FYNNEI. Trimming cost V 4 bases and J 6 bases, with 13 bases left between them. CDR3 nucleotide sequence: TGTGCCAGCAGTGTGAGCGGCCCCGGCGAGCAGTACTTC. This codes for CASSVSGPGEQYF. Full variable domain (remainder filled in from reference TRBV2 and TRBJ2-7): EPEVTQTPSHQVTQMGQEVILRCVPISNHLYFYWYRQILGQKVEFLVSFYNNEISEKSEIFDDQFSVERPDGSNFTLKIRSTKLEDSAMYFCASSVSGPGEQYFGPGTRLTVT.

The sample holds many counts of this clone. A much larger clone sits a single nucleotide away, making a read error possible. Other DNA sequences in this specimen translate into the identical CDR3. The chain joins TRBV2 to TRBJ2-7, with D perhaps assigned TRBD1 or TRBD2 (5 bases each). V lost 2 bases and J 7 bases, leaving 15 bases between the germline ends. CDR1 is SNHLY and CDR2 is FYNNEI in the germline V gene. The CDR3 is 14 amino acids. DNA of the CDR3: TGTGCCAGCAGTGAACAGGGCAGCTCGGGGGAGCAGTACTTC. It codes for CASSEQGSSGEQYF.

This clone was recorded at least ten times. The chain has TRBV3-1 and TRBJ1-6; no definite D call. This CDR3 is 14 amino acids long. The germline V gene has CDR1 LGHDT and CDR2 YNNKEL (reference sequence). Trimming took 5 bases from V and 0 from J, leaving 5 bases between them. The CDR3 protein is CASSRDSYNSPLHF. As DNA, the CDR3 is TGTGCCAGCAGCAGGGACTCCTATAATTCACCCCTCCACTTT.

This clone came up a few times. This CDR3 reads CASRGRNGANVLTF. The DNA of the CDR3 is TGTGCCAGCAGGGGGCGAAATGGGGCCAACGTCCTGACTTTC. The chain has TRBV27 and TRBJ2-6; tentatively, D is TRBD1 (5 bases). CDR1 MNHEY and CDR2 SMNVEV come from the germline V gene (reference sequence). This CDR3 contains 14 residues. The V gene lost 6 bases and the J gene lost 3 bases, with 9 bases spanning the gap.

This clone was found many times. CDR3 nucleotide sequence: TGTGCCAGCAGTTTATCAGGGAATAATGAAAAACTGTTTTTT. Protein: CASSLSGNNEKLFF. The rearrangement joins TRBV28 to TRBJ1-4; a weak D match, TRBD1 (5 bases). In germline, CDR1 is MDHEN, CDR2 SYDVKM. The V and J ends lost 1 base and 4 bases respectively, with 7 bases between them. CDR3 length equals 14 residues.